The 5 T cell receptor beta chains below come from one sample, sequenced in a study of blood T cell repertoires in COVID-19. This table comes from immunoSEQ multiplex PCR, and its TCRdb copy is limited to in-frame clones, with some not included. The table shows more than 45,000 clones, with 86% occurring only once. The sequenced sample was peripheral blood. The receptors shown here come from a man aged 60 to 69 with active or convalescent COVID-19.

V usage is TRBV9 and J usage is TRBJ1-6, with TRBD1 identical over 9 bases. With V trimmed by 3 bases and J by 8 bases, 9 bases remained unmatched. Germline V gene lookup returns CDR1 SGDLS and CDR2 YYNGEE. The CDR3 runs to 16 residues. CDR3 in amino acids: CASSDAPGQGDSPLHF. CDR3 DNA sequence: TGTGCCAGCAGCGATGCCCCGGGACAGGGTGATTCACCCCTCCACTTT.

The chain is built from TRBV5-6 and TRBJ1-1; no firm D call. The CDR3 is 13 amino acids. Germline CDR1 SGHDT, CDR2 YYEEEE. V lost 6 bases and J lost 7, with 16 bases in between. The CDR3 coding sequence is TGTGCCAGCACCGGGGAGGGTTCGGGTGAAGCTTTCTTT. As protein: CASTGEGSGEAFF.

The chain has TRBV4-2 and TRBJ1-4, with no clear D. Per germline, CDR1 LGHNA and CDR2 YNFKEQ. The CDR3 consists of 16 residues. V gave up 1 base and J gave up 6 bases, with 15 bases separating them. The CDR3 DNA sequence: TGTGCCAGCAGCCAAGCTCTGGGCCTTACTTATGAAAAACTGTTTTTT. It specifies CASSQALGLTYEKLFF.

The chain recombines TRBV5-1 with TRBJ2-1; TRBD1 matches at 8 bases. This CDR3 has 15 amino acids. Germline trimming cut 0 bases from V and 6 bases from J; bases unmatched to any gene: 5. The germline V gene encodes CDR1 SGHRS and CDR2 YFSETQ. This CDR3 reads CASSLVLQGGNEQFF. The DNA for the CDR3 is TGCGCCAGCAGCTTGGTTTTACAGGGGGGCAATGAGCAGTTCTTC.

The chain combines TRBV7-3 with TRBJ2-1, with 10 positions matching TRBD2. This CDR3 region has 16 residues. Germline lookup yields CDR1 SGHTA and CDR2 FQGTGA. Trimming at V came to 0 bases and at J to 3 bases, leaving 2 bases not matched to a gene. The CDR3 sequence: CASSLTVAGGYNEQFF. The CDR3 coding sequence is TGTGCCAGCAGCTTAACCGTAGCGGGGGGCTACAATGAGCAGTTCTTC.